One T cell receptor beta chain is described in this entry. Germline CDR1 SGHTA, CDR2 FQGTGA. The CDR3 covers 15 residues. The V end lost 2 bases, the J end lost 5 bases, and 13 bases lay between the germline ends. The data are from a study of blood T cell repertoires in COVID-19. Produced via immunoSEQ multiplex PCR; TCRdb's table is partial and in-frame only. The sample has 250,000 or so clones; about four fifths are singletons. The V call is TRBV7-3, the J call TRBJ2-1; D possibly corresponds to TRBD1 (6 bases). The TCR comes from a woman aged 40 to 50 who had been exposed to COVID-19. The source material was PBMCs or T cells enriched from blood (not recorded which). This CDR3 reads CASSLGGRSNNEQFF. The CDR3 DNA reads TGTGCCAGCAGCTTAGGGGGCAGGTCAAACAATGAGCAGTTCTTC.